This T cell receptor beta chain comes out of a study of cytotoxic CD8 clonotypes in ibrutinib-treated CLL. Libraries were prepared by immunoSEQ multiplex PCR; TCRdb keeps only in-frame clonotypes and omits some of them. The table shows roughly 150,000 clones, with roughly 86% occurring only once. The CDR3 is 20 amino acids. V gave up 11 bases and J gave up 2 bases; unmatched junction bases: 24. Sequencing was performed on PBMCs, taken after 12 months of ibrutinib treatment. This TCR was sampled from a human donor with chronic lymphocytic leukemia. The J gene is TRBJ2-7, the V gene TRBV23-1; 13 bases match TRBD2. TRBV23-1 is labeled an ORF, and its function is uncertain. CDR3 amino acids: CADHPKCGTSGTKSTYEQYF. Written as DNA, the CDR3 is TGCGCCGACCACCCAAAATGCGGGACTAGCGGGACCAAATCAACCTACGAGCAGTACTTC.